The clone carrying this TCR beta chain was observed a few times. Its antigen is as yet unknown. The data belong to a study of regulatory T cells in long-lasting Graves disease. About the research overall: Persistent cases took antithyroid drugs over 5 years and stayed TSH receptor antibody positive. Study-level results: No thyroid tissue was studied; the work used peripheral blood only. Persistent cases of Graves' showed reduced TCR diversity relative to newly diagnosed patients.

TCR beta libraries were built with iRepertoire HTBI primers and Arm-PCR of CDR3 regions. MiXCR was run by TCRdb on the multiplex PCR reads, yielding one entry per CDR3 protein. The sample carries some 440,000 distinct CDR3 sequences, around 21% recorded once. Time point noted: persistent/refractory GD, antithyroid drugs over 5 years with positive TRAb. The TCR library used RNA extracted from PBMCs. Staff drew 8 to 9 milliliters of peripheral blood into EDTA tubes. The receptor comes from a female donor with Graves disease. The source material was peripheral blood mononuclear cells (PBMCs), sampled when the disease was refractory, from a patient treated with antithyroid drugs.

The CDR3 is CASCCSTGKNTEAFF. Here the CDR3 DNA reads TGTGCCAGCTGCTGTTCAACAGGGAAGAACACTGAAGCTTTCTTT. The chain combines TRBV4-2 with TRBJ1-1, with D tentatively TRBD1 (6 bases). The CDR3 spans 15 residues. CDR1 and CDR2 from the germline V gene are LGHNA and YNFKEQ. Trimming took 8 bases from V and 1 from J, leaving 17 bases between them.